This T cell receptor (beta chain) was captured in a study of cytomegalovirus exposure and HLA in healthy donors. Study background: In an earlier analysis, around 120 million unique TCR beta sequences were found from 150 million to 200 million T cells.

The PCR employed 60 Vbeta primers together with 13 Jbeta primers. Sequencing was performed with immunoSEQ multiplex PCR; in TCRdb, only in-frame clones are kept and a portion is missing. The sample lists 150,000 to 200,000 clones; roughly 79% were seen once. As to this clone: Its antigen is unidentified. Germline and junction disagree at one end, which may indicate a read error.

CDR3 length: 16 amino acids. The germline gives CDR1 LNHDA, CDR2 SQIVND (reference sequence). Study conclusions and caveats: A later analysis reported that several of the most significant clusters appeared to be linked to common viral pathogens, among them Epstein-Barr virus.

This receptor was taken from a woman aged 45-60 years in good health and CMV-seropositive. The sequenced material came from PBMCs. This chain uses TRBV19 with TRBJ2-6; 7 bases agree with TRBD1. CDR3 DNA sequence: TGTGCCAGTAAGATAGGGGGCAAAAGTGGGGCCAACGGCCTGACTTTC. The encoded protein is CASKIGGKSGANGLTF.